The clone carrying this TCR beta chain has only a few counts. What it binds is not known. This sample was taken from a study of identical twins. Findings of the study overall: Excess sharing between twins was weaker in beta out-of-frame sequences. Carriage of fewer insertions was seen in abundant cord blood beta clonotypes, whereas memory repertoires showed none.

Template switching added a universal primer site; cDNA carried unique molecular identifiers. A single record per CDR3 protein comes from TCRdb applying MiXCR to the 5' RACE reads. The sample contains about 530,000 distinct CDR3 sequences, nearly 15% of which appear only once. The same sample was also studied in work on yellow fever vaccine responses in identical twins. That study adds: Twins' vaccine T cell response reportedly seemed partly convergent, partly personalized.

Material: CD4+ T cells sorted from blood. This TCR was sampled from a woman aged 18 to 35 in good health.

The CDR3 region has the DNA TGTGCCAGCACCCTGATAGCCAATGAGCAGTTCTTC. Translation gives CASTLIANEQFF. The chain recombines TRBV7-9 with TRBJ2-1; D uncertain. The CDR3 loop spans 12 amino acids. Between the trimmed V and J ends, which lost 7 bases and 6 bases, there was a span of 10 bases. The V gene's germline CDR1 is SEHNR and CDR2 FQNEAQ (reference sequence).